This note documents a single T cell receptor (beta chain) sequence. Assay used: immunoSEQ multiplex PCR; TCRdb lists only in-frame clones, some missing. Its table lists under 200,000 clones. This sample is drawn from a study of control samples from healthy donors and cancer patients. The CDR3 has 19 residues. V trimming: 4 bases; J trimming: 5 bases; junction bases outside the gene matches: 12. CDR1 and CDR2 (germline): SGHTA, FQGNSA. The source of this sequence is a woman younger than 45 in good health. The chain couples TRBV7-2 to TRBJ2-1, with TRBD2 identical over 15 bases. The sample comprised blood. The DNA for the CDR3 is TGTGCCAGCAGCTCACTGGGACTAGCGGGAGGACCGTGGAACAATGAGCAGTTCTTC. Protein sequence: CASSSLGLAGGPWNNEQFF.